The 16 T cell receptor beta chains presented below share a single source sample, sequenced in a study of cytomegalovirus exposure and HLA in healthy donors. Primers for the PCR totalled 60 Vbeta and 13 Jbeta. Assay: immunoSEQ multiplex PCR; the TCRdb copy retains only in-frame clones and omits some. The listing contains roughly 75,000 clones. Sequenced: PBMCs. The receptors were sampled from a man aged 40-50 years in good health and CMV-seronegative.

The V and J genes are TRBV5-1 and TRBJ2-4; D ambiguous. CDR1 is SGHRS, CDR2 YFSETQ, per germline. V lost 4 bases and J lost 3, with 14 bases in between. There are 15 residues in the CDR3. The CDR3 coding sequence is TGCGCCAGCAGCCCTGAGTTACGAGGCAAAAACATTCAGTACTTC. Its translation is CASSPELRGKNIQYF.

The chain combines TRBV5-5 with TRBJ1-2; D is ambiguous. V shed 4 bases and J shed 7 bases, with 11 bases lying between them. CDR3 length equals 12 residues. Germline values: CDR1 SGHKS, CDR2 YYEKEE (reference sequence). The CDR3 DNA sequence: TGTGCCAGCAGCACGCCCCCCAGTGGCTACACCTTC. Translation gives CASSTPPSGYTF.

As for this clone: One end of the junction does not line up with germline, which may come from a read error. The gene calls are TRBV29-1 and TRBJ2-7, with D tentatively TRBD2 (5 bases). The CDR3 spans 12 residues. Germline V gene sequence: CDR1 SQVTM, CDR2 ANQGSEA. CDR3 nucleotides: TGCGGCGTTGAAGGGAAAACGGGGAAGCAGTACTTC. Its protein is CGVEGKTGKQYF.

The chain links TRBV5-4 to TRBJ2-7, with 7 bases matching TRBD1. This CDR3 spans 14 amino acids. CDR1 and CDR2 (germline): SGHNT, YYREEE (reference sequence). The junction had 4 bases not matched to a gene; V was cut back by 0 bases and J by 4 bases. CDR3: CASSLERGHYEQYF. The CDR3 region has the DNA TGTGCCAGCAGCTTGGAGAGGGGGCATTACGAGCAGTACTTC.

The chain recombines TRBV7-9 with TRBJ2-1; a weak D match, TRBD1 (6 bases). The CDR3 totals 14 residues. The germline gives CDR1 SEHNR, CDR2 FQNEAQ (reference sequence). Trimming left V 6 bases short and J 8 bases short, with 17 bases between. The CDR3 spells CASSPLGPGDEQFF. CDR3 sequence (DNA): TGTGCCAGCAGTCCTCTGGGTCCAGGGGATGAGCAGTTCTTC. Full variable domain (outside the CDR3, taken from reference TRBV7-9 and TRBJ2-1): DTGVSQNPRHKITKRGQNVTFRCDPISEHNRLYWYRQTLGQGPEFLTYFQNEAQLEKSRLLSDRFSAERPKGSFSTLEIQRTEQGDSAMYLCASSPLGPGDEQFFGPGTRLTVL.

CDR3 coding DNA: TGTGCCAGCAGCTCTGAATGGGGACATAACTATGGCTACACCTTC. Protein sequence: CASSSEWGHNYGYTF. This sequence joins TRBV13 and TRBJ1-2; the D gene is possibly TRBD1 (6 bases). V lost 4 bases and J lost 1, with 13 bases in between. The CDR3 extends over 15 amino acids. In germline, CDR1 is PRHDT, CDR2 FYEKMQ (reference sequence).

The chain joins TRBV29-1 to TRBJ1-2, with 12 bases aligning to TRBD1. Looked up from germline, CDR1 is SQVTM and CDR2 is ANQGSEA. The trim removed 7 bases at V and 8 bases at J, leaving 11 bases unmatched. The CDR3 runs 14 residues. CDR3 in DNA: TGCAGCGCAGTGGGGGACAGGGGGCCAGACGGCTACACCTTC. Translated, it gives CSAVGDRGPDGYTF.

The V and J genes are TRBV4-1 and TRBJ1-1; D not certain. CDR3 length: 15 residues. Trimming shortened V by 0 bases and J by 2 bases, and 10 bases separated the two germline ends. Germline CDR1 reads MGHRA; CDR2 reads YSYEKL. The CDR3 region has the DNA TGCGCCAGCAGCCAAGACAGCCGGGATAACACTGAAGCTTTCTTT. As protein: CASSQDSRDNTEAFF.

This chain joins TRBV4-3 and TRBJ1-1; 8 positions match TRBD1. The trim removed 2 bases at V and 1 base at J, leaving 3 bases unmatched. Germline values: CDR1 LGHNA, CDR2 YSLEER. This CDR3 is 15 amino acids long. This CDR3 reads CASSQLQGGNTEAFF. The CDR3 DNA reads as TGCGCCAGCAGCCAATTACAGGGGGGGAACACTGAAGCTTTCTTT.

The chain joins TRBV10-3 to TRBJ1-5; possibly TRBD1 for D (6 bases). Trimming left V 7 bases short and J 4 bases short, with 11 bases between. The CDR3 consists of 13 residues. Germline V gives CDR1 ENHRY, CDR2 SYGVKD. CDR3 DNA sequence: TGTGCCATCACTGATGACAGGAATCAGCCCCAGCATTTT. Protein sequence: CAITDDRNQPQHF.

The rearrangement links TRBV2 to TRBJ1-2; D is uncertain. The V end was cut by 7 bases, the J end by 4 bases, with 13 bases between. Germline V gives CDR1 SNHLY, CDR2 FYNNEI. The CDR3 has 13 residues. The CDR3 DNA reads TGTGCCAGCATGGTCCAGGCGCCCTATGGCTACACCTTC. As protein: CASMVQAPYGYTF. Together with reference TRBV2 and TRBJ1-2, the CDR3 gives the full variable domain: EPEVTQTPSHQVTQMGQEVILRCVPISNHLYFYWYRQILGQKVEFLVSFYNNEISEKSEIFDDQFSVERPDGSNFTLKIRSTKLEDSAMYFCASMVQAPYGYTFGSGTRLTVV.

V and J are TRBV19 and TRBJ2-1, with TRBD1 matching 7 bases. CDR3 size: 14 residues. Unmatched junction bases numbered 4, after V lost 4 bases and J lost 4 bases. Germline CDR1 LNHDA, CDR2 SQIVND (reference sequence). CDR3 coding DNA: TGTGCCAGTAGTACAAGACAGGGATACAATGAGCAGTTCTTC. It yields the protein CASSTRQGYNEQFF. Together with reference TRBV19 and TRBJ2-1, the CDR3 gives the full variable domain: DGGITQSPKYLFRKEGQNVTLSCEQNLNHDAMYWYRQDPGQGLRLIYYSQIVNDFQKGDIAEGYSVSREKKESFPLTVTSAQKNPTAFYLCASSTRQGYNEQFFGPGTRLTVL.

The rearrangement joins TRBV13 to TRBJ2-2; 12 nucleotides line up with TRBD2. CDR3 length equals 16 residues. The germline V gene encodes CDR1 PRHDT and CDR2 FYEKMQ (reference sequence). V shed 5 bases, J shed 6 bases, and the junction held 7 bases outside the gene matches. CDR3 in DNA: TGTGCCAGCAGCCCGACTAGCGGGGGCACTGCCGGGGAGCTGTTTTTT. Translation gives CASSPTSGGTAGELFF.

This chain uses TRBV9 with TRBJ1-1, with D perhaps matching TRBD1 (5 bases). Looked up from germline, CDR1 is SGDLS and CDR2 is YYNGEE. The CDR3 covers 12 residues. The ends were cut back, 3 bases at V and 6 bases at J, with 9 bases in the middle. In DNA form, the CDR3 reads TGTGCCAGCAGCGCCGGGGGATCTGAAGCTTTCTTT. This sequence encodes CASSAGGSEAFF.

J is TRBJ2-7 and V is TRBV19, with TRBD2 matching 11 bases. There are 15 residues in the CDR3. V lost 5 bases and J lost 7; bases outside the gene matches: 10. Germline V lookup: CDR1 LNHDA, CDR2 SQIVND (reference sequence). The CDR3 region is CASSRGLAGALEQYF. CDR3 nucleotides: TGTGCCAGTAGTCGAGGACTAGCGGGCGCTTTGGAGCAGTACTTC.

This chain connects TRBV5-4 to TRBJ1-3; the D is unclear. The germline CDR1 and CDR2 sequences are SGHNT and YYREEE (reference sequence). With 3 bases removed from V and 1 base from J, the gap between germline ends came to 11 bases. This CDR3 spans 15 amino acids. CDR3 in DNA: TGTGCCAGCAGCTACCCGGGGAGGTCTGGAAACACCATATATTTT. It codes for CASSYPGRSGNTIYF.